A selection of T cell receptor beta chains follows, all from one sample in a study of CD8+ T cells in alopecia areata. The protocol was immunoSEQ multiplex PCR, while the TCRdb copy is restricted to in-frame clones and leaves out a portion. The sample holds roughly 200,000 clones, about 53% seen once. The starting material was CD8+ T cells sorted from blood, obtained at week 24, from a patient treated with tofacitinib. Every receptor here comes from a human donor with alopecia areata. Both conserved end residues are part of each CDR3. The order of the fields is clone size, J gene, D gene, V gene, CDR3 protein, CDR3 DNA. D genes are given only for firm matches. Part of the rows lack a size; the others show once, few, many or a class for expanded clones.

NA	TRBJ1-1	TRBD1	TRBV7-2	CASSWTGTEAFF	TGTGCCAGCAGCTGGACAGGCACTGAAGCTTTCTTT
few	TRBJ1-2	NA	TRBV5-6	CASSLGVGTNYGYTF	TGTGCCAGCAGCTTGGGGGTCGGAACTAACTATGGCTACACCTTC
few	TRBJ2-1	NA	TRBV7-8	CASSLAGAGNNEQFF	TGTGCCAGCAGCTTAGCGGGGGCGGGCAACAATGAGCAGTTCTTC
NA	TRBJ2-7	TRBD1	TRBV9	CASSARDRAYEQYF	TGTGCCAGCAGCGCCCGGGACAGGGCCTACGAGCAGTACTTC
NA	TRBJ1-1	NA	TRBV29-1	CSALGGDLKTEAFF	TGCAGCGCCCTAGGAGGGGATTTGAAGACTGAAGCTTTCTTT
NA	TRBJ1-2	NA	TRBV9	CASSVGKEYGYTF	TGTGCCAGCAGCGTAGGAAAGGAGTATGGCTACACCTTC
NA	TRBJ1-2	NA	TRBV29-1	CSVPGGYGYTF	TGCAGCGTTCCAGGCGGCTATGGCTACACCTTC
NA	TRBJ1-2	NA	TRBV15	CATSRGSAGSYGYTF	TGTGCCACCAGCAGAGGCTCAGCAGGGAGCTATGGCTACACCTTC
NA	TRBJ1-1	NA	TRBV14	CASSQVFNTEAFF	TGTGCCAGCAGCCAGGTGTTTAACACTGAAGCTTTCTTT
few	TRBJ2-7	TRBD1	TRBV4-3	CASSQEGTGISYEQYF	TGCGCCAGCAGCCAAGAAGGGACAGGGATCTCCTACGAGCAGTACTTC
NA	TRBJ1-1	NA	TRBV6-5	CASYAVGNTEAFF	TGTGCCAGTTACGCCGTAGGGAACACTGAAGCTTTCTTT
once	TRBJ2-1	NA	TRBV9	CASEPDGSADEQFF	TGTGCCAGTGAACCGGACGGATCTGCGGATGAGCAGTTCTTC
few	TRBJ2-2	NA	TRBV5-6	CASSLGQNTGELFF	TGTGCCAGCAGCTTGGGGCAGAACACCGGGGAGCTGTTTTTT
NA	TRBJ1-5	NA	TRBV5-6	CASSLAAGGGNQPQHF	TGTGCCAGCAGCTTGGCCGCAGGTGGGGGCAATCAGCCCCAGCATTTT
NA	TRBJ1-1	NA	TRBV19	CASSIGQGKEAFF	TGTGCCAGTAGCATCGGGCAGGGTAAAGAAGCTTTCTTT
NA	TRBJ2-3	TRBD2	TRBV7-8	CASSSGGTQYF	TGTGCCAGCAGCTCGGGGGGTACGCAGTATTTT
NA	TRBJ2-5	NA	TRBV30	CAWSVRGPETQYF	TGTGCCTGGAGTGTGCGGGGGCCAGAGACCCAGTACTTC
NA	TRBJ2-3	TRBD2	TRBV5-6	CASSLGGGADTQYF	TGTGCCAGCAGCTTAGGCGGGGGGGCGGATACGCAGTATTTT
once	TRBJ1-1	NA	TRBV4-3	CASSQDYTEAFF	TGCGCCAGCAGCCAAGATTACACTGAAGCTTTCTTT
NA	TRBJ1-2	NA	TRBV29-1	CSVEGSQRNYGYTF	TGCAGCGTTGAGGGCTCTCAGAGAAACTATGGCTACACCTTC
NA	TRBJ2-7	NA	TRBV29-1	CSVVGGVDEQYF	TGCAGCGTTGTCGGGGGCGTGGACGAGCAGTACTTC
NA	TRBJ1-2	TRBD1	TRBV27	CASSLRGRDYTF	TGTGCCAGCAGCCTCAGGGGGCGTGACTACACCTTC
few	TRBJ1-1	NA	TRBV25-1	CASSPKPWAFF	TGTGCCAGCAGTCCGAAACCCTGGGCTTTCTTT
few	TRBJ2-3	NA	TRBV7-9	CASSLIGNTDTQYF	TGTGCCAGCAGCCTCATAGGGAACACAGATACGCAGTATTTT
NA	TRBJ1-2	NA	TRBV29-1	CSVEDLLGGANYGYTF	TGCAGCGTTGAAGATCTCCTGGGGGGAGCTAACTATGGCTACACCTTC
few	TRBJ1-5	NA	TRBV19	CASSVRDRNQPQHF	TGTGCCAGTAGTGTCCGGGACCGCAATCAGCCCCAGCATTTT
few	TRBJ2-1	TRBD2	TRBV2	CASSDPGGYTYNEQFF	TGTGCCAGCAGTGATCCCGGGGGGTATACCTACAATGAGCAGTTCTTC
NA	TRBJ1-1	NA	TRBV6-6	CASSGRGTEAFF	TGTGCCAGCAGTGGGAGGGGCACTGAAGCTTTCTTT
NA	TRBJ1-2	TRBD1	TRBV11-2	CASSPTGTDYGYTF	TGTGCCAGCAGCCCAACCGGGACAGACTATGGCTACACCTTC
NA	TRBJ2-7	NA	TRBV29-1	CSVVSLDSYEQYF	TGCAGCGTTGTCTCCCTCGACTCCTACGAGCAGTACTTC